Below are 22 T cell receptor beta chains sequenced from a single sample in a study of T cells in Graves' hyperthyroidism and ophthalmopathy. Amplified TCR beta CDR3 regions came from RNA transcripts. The study used the HTBI primer set for a first-round RT-PCR of the TCR CDR3. TCRdb itself ran the multiplex PCR reads through MiXCR, one entry per CDR3 protein. Of about 540,000 distinct CDR3 sequences in the sample, just over 45% were seen once. Sequenced: peripheral blood or thyroid tissue (not recorded which). Source of these receptors: a woman younger than 30 with Graves' hyperthyroidism.

The chain carries TRBV24-1 and TRBJ1-5; maybe TRBD1 (5 bases). The V gene's germline CDR1 is KGHDR and CDR2 SFDVKD. Trimming stripped 3 bases from V and 7 bases from J, with 18 bases between. The CDR3 length is 16 residues. CDR3 in amino acids: CATSDARGAGGQPQHF. The CDR3 nucleotides are TGTGCCACCAGTGATGCGAGAGGGGCGGGAGGACAGCCCCAGCATTTT.

This clonotype was detected only a few times. The J gene is TRBJ2-5, the V gene TRBV3-1, with D maybe TRBD2 (5 bases). This CDR3 is built from 14 residues. V was pared by 0 bases and J by 4 bases, with 9 bases between. Germline V gene lookup returns CDR1 LGHDT and CDR2 YNNKEL (reference sequence). For the CDR3, the DNA is TGTGCCAGCAGCCAAGATCTAGCCCCAGAGACCCAGTACTTC. Amino acids: CASSQDLAPETQYF.

This clonotype was found once. V usage is TRBV7-3 and J usage is TRBJ2-7, with 8 nucleotides matching TRBD2. The assigned J gene may be wrong: the sequence end matches TRBJ2-1 better. The CDR3 has 16 residues. Germline CDR1 is SGHTA and CDR2 is FQGTGA. The CDR3 reads CASSLIAGQSYNEQFF. In DNA form, the CDR3 reads TGTGCCAGCAGCTTAATAGCGGGGCAATCCTACAATGAGCAGTTCTTC.

This clonotype was picked up many times. V usage is TRBV7-9 and J usage is TRBJ2-7; TRBD1 is a possible D gene (5 bases). The V end lost 5 bases, the J end lost 4 bases, and 9 bases lay between the germline ends. In germline, CDR1 is SEHNR, CDR2 FQNEAQ (reference sequence). CDR3 length: 12 amino acids. In nucleotides, the CDR3 is TGTGCCAGCAGCCAAGGGGTTTACGAGCAGTACTTC. It translates to CASSQGVYEQYF. Full variable domain (missing parts from reference TRBV7-9 and TRBJ2-7): DTGVSQNPRHKITKRGQNVTFRCDPISEHNRLYWYRQTLGQGPEFLTYFQNEAQLEKSRLLSDRFSAERPKGSFSTLEIQRTEQGDSAMYLCASSQGVYEQYFGPGTRLTVT.

As for this clonotype: The CDR3 end shows no conserved phenylalanine or tryptophan, and so a read error is likely. It is unclear where the CDR3 begins or ends on the DNA, so no DNA is shown, and the CDR3 is as TCRdb lists it. CDR3 residues: CASSLDSYDL. The J gene is TRBJ2-7, the V gene TRBV7-2. The CDR3 numbers 10 amino acids, ends counted. The germline CDR1 and CDR2 sequences are SGHTA and FQGNSA.

This clonotype has at least ten counts. The chain uses TRBV29-1 and TRBJ2-5, with D tentatively TRBD2 (5 bases). There are 13 residues in the CDR3. Trimming took 6 bases from V and 5 from J, leaving 16 bases between them. The V gene's germline CDR1 is SQVTM and CDR2 ANQGSEA. The CDR3 nucleotides read TGCAGCGTGCCCCGAGAGGGATGGGAGACCCAGTACTTC. Translating gives CSVPREGWETQYF.

This clonotype was observed at least ten times. This chain links TRBV18 with TRBJ2-5; weak D call: TRBD1 (5 bases). Germline loops: CDR1 KGHSH, CDR2 LQKENI. The CDR3 has 14 residues. Deletions cut 6 bases from V and 5 bases from J, with 16 bases between. The CDR3 sequence is CASSPRANWETQYF. CDR3 sequence (DNA): TGTGCCAGCTCCCCCAGGGCGAATTGGGAGACCCAGTACTTC. Together with reference TRBV18 and TRBJ2-5, the CDR3 gives the full variable domain: NAGVMQNPRHLVRRRGQEARLRCSPMKGHSHVYWYRQLPEEGLKFMVYLQKENIIDESGMPKERFSAEFPKEGPSILRIQQVVRGDSAAYFCASSPRANWETQYFGPGTRLLVL.

This clonotype was seen at least ten times. This chain uses TRBV19 with TRBJ2-7; 7 nucleotides align to TRBD2. The CDR3 totals 15 residues. J gave up 4 bases and V 6 bases, and 12 bases lay outside the gene matches. CDR1 is LNHDA and CDR2 is SQIVND in the germline V gene (reference sequence). The DNA of the CDR3 is TGTGCCAGTAGCACATCTAGCGGTCGGGGGTACGAGCAGTACTTC. Its translation is CASSTSSGRGYEQYF. Based on the CDR3 plus reference TRBV19 and TRBJ2-7, the full variable domain is DGGITQSPKYLFRKEGQNVTLSCEQNLNHDAMYWYRQDPGQGLRLIYYSQIVNDFQKGDIAEGYSVSREKKESFPLTVTSAQKNPTAFYLCASSTSSGRGYEQYFGPGTRLTVT.

The J gene is TRBJ1-2, the V gene TRBV20-1; no firm D call. The V and J ends lost 1 base and 12 bases respectively, with 18 bases between them. Germline CDR1 is DFQATT and CDR2 is SNEGSKA (reference sequence). The CDR3 is 13 residues long. The chain's CDR3 is CSARVREVAGNTF. The CDR3, as DNA: TGCAGTGCTAGAGTGAGGGAAGTTGCTGGAAACACCTTC.

This clonotype was observed many times. The chain joins TRBV7-9 to TRBJ2-7; no clear D. Germline V lookup: CDR1 SEHNR, CDR2 FQNEAQ (reference sequence). V dropped 6 bases and J dropped 2 bases, with 11 bases sitting between them. CDR3 length: 13 amino acids. As DNA, the CDR3 is TGTGCCAGCAGTAGGCCGACCGCCTACGAGCAGTACTTC. This gives the protein CASSRPTAYEQYF.

This clonotype was detected many times. The DNA of the CDR3 is TGTGCCAGTAGTAGAGGAGGGGACACTGAAGCTTTCTTT. This sequence encodes CASSRGGDTEAFF. V usage is TRBV19 and J usage is TRBJ1-1; D is perhaps TRBD1 (5 bases). Trimming removed 4 bases from V and 3 bases from J, with 9 bases in between. The CDR3 is 13 amino acids. Germline-derived CDR1 and CDR2 are LNHDA and SQIVND (reference sequence).

The chain is built from TRBV24-1 and TRBJ1-4, with a tentative D call TRBD1 (6 bases). V lost 3 bases to trimming and J lost 8 bases, with 21 bases between them. The CDR3 has 17 amino acids. CDR1 is KGHDR, CDR2 SFDVKD, per germline. Here the CDR3 reads CATSDQGQGGEDEKLFF. The CDR3 DNA reads TGTGCCACCAGTGATCAGGGTCAAGGGGGTGAGGACGAAAAACTGTTTTTT.

This clonotype occurred many times. The chain employs TRBV5-8 and TRBJ2-2; 8 positions match TRBD1. This CDR3 region has 15 residues. Trimming at V came to 6 bases and at J to 1 base, leaving 5 bases not matched to a gene. Per germline, CDR1 SGHTS and CDR2 YDEGEE. This CDR3 is CASTIGTGNTGELFF. DNA of the CDR3: TGTGCCAGCACCATCGGGACAGGGAACACCGGGGAGCTGTTTTTT. Full variable domain (outside the CDR3, taken from reference TRBV5-8 and TRBJ2-2): EAGVTQSPTHLIKTRGQQATLRCSPISGHTSVYWYQQALGLGLQFLLWYDEGEERNRGNFPPRFSGRQFPNYSSELNVNALELEDSALYLCASTIGTGNTGELFFGEGSRLTVL.

This clonotype has ten or more counts. The V call is TRBV27, the J call TRBJ1-2, with TRBD1 as a possible D gene (5 bases). Germline CDR1 reads MNHEY; CDR2 reads SMNVEV (reference sequence). The V end was cut by 8 bases, the J end by 6 bases, with 19 bases between. This CDR3 has 14 residues. The DNA for the CDR3 is TGTGCCAGCTTGAACGGCCCGGGGGTCCATGGCTACACCTTC. Its translation is CASLNGPGVHGYTF.

In this sample, this clonotype turned up many times. The gene calls are TRBV19 and TRBJ1-1; no clear D gene. This CDR3 spans 12 amino acids. CDR1 is LNHDA and CDR2 is SQIVND in the germline V gene (reference sequence). Trimming cost V 4 bases and J 7 bases, with 10 bases left between them. The CDR3 nucleotides are TGTGCCAGTAGTAAAAGCCGTTTTGAAGCTTTCTTT. Translation gives CASSKSRFEAFF.

The V gene is TRBV29-1, the J gene TRBJ2-6; the match to TRBD1 covers 9 bases. This CDR3 contains 16 residues. Germline CDR1 and CDR2: SQVTM and ANQGSEA. After removal of 7 bases from V and 3 bases from J, the junction contained 10 bases not matched to a gene. CDR3 in amino acids: CSARQGGRGGANVLTF. The CDR3 DNA reads as TGCAGCGCTAGACAGGGGGGGCGTGGTGGGGCCAACGTCCTGACTTTC.

The chain recombines TRBV2 with TRBJ1-6, with a tentative D call TRBD1 (5 bases). Trimming took off 3 bases at V and 8 bases at J, with 8 bases between the two ends. Germline V gives CDR1 SNHLY, CDR2 FYNNEI. The CDR3 runs 13 residues. Here the CDR3 DNA reads TGTGCCAGCAGTGAGGGGGAAGATTCACCCCTCCACTTT. It encodes CASSEGEDSPLHF.

About this clonotype itself: A much larger clone differs by one base, so this may be a read error. V and J are TRBV13 and TRBJ2-7; 9 bases are a match to TRBD2. The CDR3 spans 18 residues. CDR1 and CDR2 from the germline V gene are PRHDT and FYEKMQ (reference sequence). The CDR3 nucleotides are TGTGCCGGCAGTTACGTGTTAGCGGGAGCTCCAAGCTCCTACGAGCAGTACTTC. It is translated as CAGSYVLAGAPSSYEQYF.

This chain joins TRBV7-8 and TRBJ2-7; 8 positions agree with TRBD1. The germline gives CDR1 SGHVS, CDR2 FQNEAQ. Trimming took 4 bases from V and 5 from J; bases not matched to a gene: 7. The CDR3 spans 14 residues. The CDR3 sequence: CASSSNGQGHEQYF. The CDR3 DNA sequence: TGTGCCAGCAGCTCCAACGGACAGGGACACGAGCAGTACTTC.

The chain carries TRBV29-1 and TRBJ1-2, with 8 bases lining up with TRBD1. The CDR3 loop spans 11 amino acids. With V trimmed by 7 bases and J by 8 bases, 6 bases remained unmatched. Germline CDR1 and CDR2: SQVTM and ANQGSEA. The CDR3 loop reads CSAADRDGYTF. CDR3 sequence (DNA): TGCAGCGCCGCGGACAGGGACGGCTACACCTTC.

DNA for the CDR3: TGTGCTAGAGTGGACGGTCAAAACACTGAAGCTTTCTTT. Protein product: CARVDGQNTEAFF. The chain uses TRBV15 and TRBJ1-1, with unresolved D. The CDR3 loop spans 13 amino acids. Germline lookup yields CDR1 LNHNV and CDR2 YYDKDF (reference sequence).

V usage is TRBV20-1 and J usage is TRBJ2-7, with D unclear. This CDR3 has 13 amino acids. Germline assignment: CDR1 DFQATT and CDR2 SNEGSKA (reference sequence). Trimming removed 5 bases from V and 0 bases from J, with 11 bases in between. This chain's CDR3 is CSADPRPSYEQYF. CDR3 bases: TGCAGTGCTGACCCTAGGCCCTCCTACGAGCAGTACTTC.